This TCR beta chain was sequenced in a study of OX40 agonist ivuxolimab in advanced cancers. About the study: Cohort: approximately 83% men, mean age 60, aged roughly 20 to 79.

As to this clone: The antigen is not known.

Study-level points and caveats: Several nonresponders also turned out to have low normalized T-cell clonal expansion. At 0.1 to 3.0 mg/kg and by week 6, clonal expansion occurred in CD4+ and CD8+ blood T cells. The 0.1-3.0 mg/kg partial responders had among the lowest clonal expansion.

Produced via immunoSEQ multiplex PCR; TCRdb's table is partial and in-frame only. This sample yields about 83,000 clones, of which under 95% are seen a single time; almost 8.5% belongs to the top ten. The sequence was obtained from an adult with an advanced solid tumor such as melanoma, head and neck, liver or kidney cancer. Sequencing was performed on CD4+ or CD8+ T cells sorted from blood, taken in a trial of the OX40 agonist ivuxolimab.

The CDR3 here is CAWYGNTEAFF. CDR3 bases: TGTGCCTGGTACGGGAACACTGAAGCTTTCTTT. V is TRBV30 and J is TRBJ1-1; D remains unclear. The germline V gene has CDR1 GTSNPN and CDR2 SVGIG (reference sequence). The CDR3 totals 11 residues. Deletions cut 5 bases from V and 1 base from J, with 5 bases between.